This T cell receptor beta chain was sequenced during a study of T-cell reconstitution after alpha-beta-depleted transplantation in children. This clonotype has a handful of counts. Germline V CDR1 and CDR2: KGHDR, SFDVKD. J lost 1 base, V lost 8 bases, and 8 bases had no gene match. The CDR3 spans 15 residues. Preparation of the TCRbeta library used unique molecular identifiers. One entry per CDR3 protein results from TCRdb running MiXCR on the PCR reads. The repertoire holds fewer than 400,000 distinct CDR3 sequences, around 21% seen once, with around 4% in the top ten. The chain couples TRBV24-1 to TRBJ2-3; 7 positions agree with TRBD1. The sequencing here drew on PBMCs from the stem cell graft donor, taken from the stem cell graft. The receptor's source is a human donor who donated a stem cell graft to a child with acute myeloid leukemia. The CDR3 loop is CATNCEGGRTDTQYF. CDR3 DNA sequence: TGTGCCACCAATTGTGAAGGGGGCCGCACAGATACGCAGTATTTT.